This T cell receptor beta chain was sequenced in a study of Ad26.COV2.S vaccination and SARS-CoV-2 variants. Sequencing used immunoSEQ multiplex PCR; TCRdb keeps in-frame clones, though not all of them. The sample lists some 390,000 clones; roughly nine tenths were seen once. Treatment in this sample: some 20 received Ad26.COV2.S at low or high dose, single or two shots; 5 received placebo; per-sample allocation not given. The samples date from day 63 after the first vaccine or placebo injection. Trimming took 4 bases from V and 2 from J, leaving 6 bases between them. Per germline, CDR1 SNHLY and CDR2 FYNNEI. This CDR3 is built from 12 residues.

This TCR was sampled from a person aged 18-65 years who received the Ad26.COV2.S COVID-19 vaccine or a placebo. This rearrangement joins TRBV2 to TRBJ2-7; D is unresolved. The sample here was peripheral blood, taken in a trial of Ad26.COV2.S vaccine versus placebo. The CDR3 DNA sequence: TGTGCCAGCAGTGTACAGCCCTACGAGCAGTACTTC. Protein: CASSVQPYEQYF.